This TCR beta chain comes out of a study of CD8 T cells in Susac syndrome. This CDR3 comprises 14 residues. The V end was cut by 0 bases, the J end by 4 bases, with 10 bases between. CDR1 is SGHDT and CDR2 is YYEEEE in the germline V gene. It was with random hexamers that 0.5 to 1 ug RNA was reverse transcribed. MiXCR, run by TCRdb on the immunoSEQ multiplex PCR reads, gives a single entry per CDR3 protein. Found here are 70,000 to 95,000 distinct CDR3 sequences, about 93% of them singletons; the top ten hold approximately 0.9%. This receptor was obtained from a human donor with Susac syndrome. The sequenced material came from CD8+ T cells from PBMCs. The V call is TRBV5-6, the J call TRBJ1-1, with D perhaps TRBD1 (5 bases). The CDR3 coding sequence is TGTGCCAGCAGCTTGGGTCAGGGAACCACTGAAGCTTTCTTT. Its translation: CASSLGQGTTEAFF.